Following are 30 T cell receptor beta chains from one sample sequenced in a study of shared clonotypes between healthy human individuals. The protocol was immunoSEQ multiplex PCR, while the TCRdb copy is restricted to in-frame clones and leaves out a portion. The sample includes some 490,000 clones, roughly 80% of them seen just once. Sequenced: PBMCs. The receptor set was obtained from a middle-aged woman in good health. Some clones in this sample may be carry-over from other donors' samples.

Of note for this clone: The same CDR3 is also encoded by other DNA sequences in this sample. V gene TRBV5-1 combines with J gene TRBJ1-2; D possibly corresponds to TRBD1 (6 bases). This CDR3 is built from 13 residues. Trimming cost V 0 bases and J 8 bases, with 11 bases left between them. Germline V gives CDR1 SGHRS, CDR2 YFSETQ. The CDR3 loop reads CASSLGAGDGYTF. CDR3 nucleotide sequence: TGCGCCAGCAGCTTGGGAGCAGGGGACGGCTACACCTTC.

CDR3 nucleotide sequence: TGTGCCAGCAGCTTAGCGCGGGAGCTCCACGAGCAGTACTTC. This translates into CASSLARELHEQYF. The rearrangement joins TRBV7-9 to TRBJ2-7; 7 bases are a match to TRBD2. This CDR3 has 14 amino acids. Per germline, CDR1 SEHNR and CDR2 FQNEAQ (reference sequence). With 0 bases clipped from V and 5 bases from J, the junction kept 4 bases outside the gene matches.

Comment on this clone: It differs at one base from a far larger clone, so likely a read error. The CDR3 sequence: CASTTAQINTGELFF. Here the CDR3 DNA reads TGTGCCAGCACCACCGCACAGATCAACACCGGGGAGCTGTTTTTT. The chain is built from TRBV6-6 and TRBJ2-2; D uncertain. Germline V gene lookup returns CDR1 MNHNY and CDR2 SVGAGI (reference sequence). The CDR3 is made up of 15 amino acids. V was cut by 7 bases and J by 2 bases, with 14 bases left in between.

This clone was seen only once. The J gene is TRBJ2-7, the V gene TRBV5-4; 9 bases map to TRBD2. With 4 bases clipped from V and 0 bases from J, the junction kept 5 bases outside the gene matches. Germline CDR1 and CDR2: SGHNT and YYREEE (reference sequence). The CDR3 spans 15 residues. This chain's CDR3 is CASSEGLAISYEQYF. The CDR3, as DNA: TGTGCCAGCAGCGAAGGACTAGCGATCTCCTACGAGCAGTACTTC.

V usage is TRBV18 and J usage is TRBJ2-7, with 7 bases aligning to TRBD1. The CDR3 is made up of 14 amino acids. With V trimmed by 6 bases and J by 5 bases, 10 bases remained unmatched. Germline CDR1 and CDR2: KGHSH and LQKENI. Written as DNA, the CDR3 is TGTGCCAGCTCCCAAAGCGGACAGGACAACGAGCAGTACTTC. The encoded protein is CASSQSGQDNEQYF. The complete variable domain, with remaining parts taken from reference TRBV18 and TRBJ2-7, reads NAGVMQNPRHLVRRRGQEARLRCSPMKGHSHVYWYRQLPEEGLKFMVYLQKENIIDESGMPKERFSAEFPKEGPSILRIQQVVRGDSAAYFCASSQSGQDNEQYFGPGTRLTVT.

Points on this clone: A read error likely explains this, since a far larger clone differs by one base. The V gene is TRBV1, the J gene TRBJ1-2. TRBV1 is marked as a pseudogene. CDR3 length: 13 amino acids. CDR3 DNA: TGCACCAGCATTGTGCGAAAGACCTATGTCTACACCTTC. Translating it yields CTSIVRKTYVYTF.

Here the CDR3 reads CASSLSRVGTEAFF. The CDR3, as DNA: TGCGCCAGCAGCTTGTCCAGGGTCGGCACTGAAGCTTTCTTT. The gene calls are TRBV4-1 and TRBJ1-1; possibly TRBD1 for D (5 bases). Deletions cut 5 bases from V and 4 bases from J, with 14 bases between. The length of the CDR3 is 14 residues. The germline gives CDR1 MGHRA, CDR2 YSYEKL.

Written as DNA, the CDR3 is TGTGCCACCAGCACCAGGGGTAGAGGCACAGATACGCAGTATTTT. Translating gives CATSTRGRGTDTQYF. The chain has TRBV15 and TRBJ2-3, with D perhaps TRBD1 (6 bases). CDR3 length: 15 amino acids. The germline CDR1 and CDR2 sequences are LNHNV and YYDKDF (reference sequence). Trimming shortened V by 4 bases and J by 1 base, and 12 bases separated the two germline ends.

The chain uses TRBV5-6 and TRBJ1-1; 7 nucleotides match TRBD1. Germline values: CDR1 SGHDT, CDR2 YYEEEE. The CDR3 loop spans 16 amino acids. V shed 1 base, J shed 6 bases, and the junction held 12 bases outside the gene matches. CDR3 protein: CASSLLGPGGVAEAFF. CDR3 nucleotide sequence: TGTGCCAGCAGCTTGCTTGGTCCAGGGGGTGTCGCTGAAGCTTTCTTT.

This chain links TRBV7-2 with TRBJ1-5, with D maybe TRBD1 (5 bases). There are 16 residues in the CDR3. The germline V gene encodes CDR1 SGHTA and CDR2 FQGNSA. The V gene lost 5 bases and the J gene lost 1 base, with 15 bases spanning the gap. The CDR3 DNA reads TGTGCCAGCAGCCAGTCGGGGGTGGGGAGCAATCAGCCCCAGCATTTT. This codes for CASSQSGVGSNQPQHF.

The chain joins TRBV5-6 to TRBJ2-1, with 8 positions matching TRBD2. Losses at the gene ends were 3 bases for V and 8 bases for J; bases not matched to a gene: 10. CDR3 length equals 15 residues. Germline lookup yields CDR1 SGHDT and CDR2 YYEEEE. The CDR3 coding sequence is TGTGCCAGCAGCTCCACGGGACTAGTGGTCGATGAGCAGTTCTTC. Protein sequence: CASSSTGLVVDEQFF.

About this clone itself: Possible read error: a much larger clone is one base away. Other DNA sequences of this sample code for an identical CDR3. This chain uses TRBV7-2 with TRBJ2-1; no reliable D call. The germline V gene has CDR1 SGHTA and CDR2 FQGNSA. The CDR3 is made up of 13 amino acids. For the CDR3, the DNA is TGTGCTAGCAGCCCGATCCAGCGTGGGGAGCAGTTCTTC. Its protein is CASSPIQRGEQFF. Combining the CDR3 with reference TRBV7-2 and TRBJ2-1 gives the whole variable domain GAGVSQSPSNKVTEKGKDVELRCDPISGHTALYWYRQSLGQGLEFLIYFQGNSAPDKSGLPSDRFSAERTGGSVSTLTIQRTQQEDSAVYLCASSPIQRGEQFFGPGTRLTVL.

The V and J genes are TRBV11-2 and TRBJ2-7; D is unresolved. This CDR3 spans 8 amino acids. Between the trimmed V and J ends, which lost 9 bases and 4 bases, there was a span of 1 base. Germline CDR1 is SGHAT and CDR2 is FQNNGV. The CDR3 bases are TGTGCCAGTTACGAGCAGTACTTC. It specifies CASYEQYF.

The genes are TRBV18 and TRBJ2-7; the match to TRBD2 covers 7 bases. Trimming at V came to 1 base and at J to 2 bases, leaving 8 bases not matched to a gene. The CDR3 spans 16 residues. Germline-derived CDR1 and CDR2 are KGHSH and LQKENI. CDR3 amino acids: CASSPRSGTDPYEQYF. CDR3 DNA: TGTGCCAGCTCACCACGAAGCGGGACCGATCCCTACGAGCAGTACTTC.

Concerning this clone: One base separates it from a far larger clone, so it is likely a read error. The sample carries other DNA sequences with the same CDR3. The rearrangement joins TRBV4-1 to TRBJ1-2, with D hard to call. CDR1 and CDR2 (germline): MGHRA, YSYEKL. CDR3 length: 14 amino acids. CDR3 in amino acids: CASSPVVPSLGYTF. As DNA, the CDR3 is TGCGCCAGCAGCCCAGTAGTGCCCTCTCTTGGCTACACCTTT.

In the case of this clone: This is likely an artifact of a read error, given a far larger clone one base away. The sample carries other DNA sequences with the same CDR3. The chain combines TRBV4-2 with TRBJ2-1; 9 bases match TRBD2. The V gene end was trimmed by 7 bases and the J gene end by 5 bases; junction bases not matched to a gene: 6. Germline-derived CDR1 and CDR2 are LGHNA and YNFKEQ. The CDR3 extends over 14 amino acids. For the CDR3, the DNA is TGTGCCAGCACGCCTGGACTAGCGAACAATGAGCAGTTCTTC. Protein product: CASTPGLANNEQFF.

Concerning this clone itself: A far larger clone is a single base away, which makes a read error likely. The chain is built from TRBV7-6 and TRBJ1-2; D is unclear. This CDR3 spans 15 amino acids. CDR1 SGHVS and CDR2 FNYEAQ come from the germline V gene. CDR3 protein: CASSANRAAPYGHTF. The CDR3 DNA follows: TGTGCCAGCAGCGCCAACCGGGCCGCGCCCTATGGCCACACCTTC.

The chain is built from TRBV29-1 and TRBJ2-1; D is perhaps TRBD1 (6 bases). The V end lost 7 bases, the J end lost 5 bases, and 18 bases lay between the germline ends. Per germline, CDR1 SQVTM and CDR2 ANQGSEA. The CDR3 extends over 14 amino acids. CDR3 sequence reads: CSASTGTIHNEQFF. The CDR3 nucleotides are TGCAGCGCCTCTACCGGGACAATCCACAATGAGCAGTTCTTC.

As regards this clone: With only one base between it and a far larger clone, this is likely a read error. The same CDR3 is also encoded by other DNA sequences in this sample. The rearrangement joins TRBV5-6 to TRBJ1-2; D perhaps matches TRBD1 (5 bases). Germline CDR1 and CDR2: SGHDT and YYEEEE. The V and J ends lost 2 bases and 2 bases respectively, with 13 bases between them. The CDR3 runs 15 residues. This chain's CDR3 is CASSLYSGVNYGYTF. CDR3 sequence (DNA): TGTGCCAGCAGCTTATATTCGGGGGTCAACTATGGCTACACCTTC.

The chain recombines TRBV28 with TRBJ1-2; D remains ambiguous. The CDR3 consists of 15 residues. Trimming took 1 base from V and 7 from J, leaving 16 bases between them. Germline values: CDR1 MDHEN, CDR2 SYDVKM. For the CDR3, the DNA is TGTGCCAGCAGTTTATCCGACTTCCCCCGGGGTGGCTACACCTTC. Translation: CASSLSDFPRGGYTF.

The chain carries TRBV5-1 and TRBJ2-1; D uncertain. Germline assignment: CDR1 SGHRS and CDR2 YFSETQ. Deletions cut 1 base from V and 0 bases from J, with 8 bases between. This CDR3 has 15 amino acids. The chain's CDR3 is CASSLRHPSYNEQFF. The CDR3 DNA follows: TGCGCCAGCAGCTTGAGGCATCCCTCCTACAATGAGCAGTTCTTC.

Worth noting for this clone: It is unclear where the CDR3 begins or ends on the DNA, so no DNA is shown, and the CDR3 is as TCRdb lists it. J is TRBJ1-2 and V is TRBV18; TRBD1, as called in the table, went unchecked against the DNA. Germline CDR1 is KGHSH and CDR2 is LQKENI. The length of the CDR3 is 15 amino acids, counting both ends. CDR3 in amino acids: CASSPLWQGSMGYTF.

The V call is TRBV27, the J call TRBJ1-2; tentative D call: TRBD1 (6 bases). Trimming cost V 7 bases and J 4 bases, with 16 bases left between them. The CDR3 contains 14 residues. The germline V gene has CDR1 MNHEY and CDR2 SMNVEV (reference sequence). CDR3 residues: CASTPRGGTYGYTF. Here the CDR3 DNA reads TGTGCCAGCACCCCGCGGGGGGGCACCTATGGCTACACCTTC.

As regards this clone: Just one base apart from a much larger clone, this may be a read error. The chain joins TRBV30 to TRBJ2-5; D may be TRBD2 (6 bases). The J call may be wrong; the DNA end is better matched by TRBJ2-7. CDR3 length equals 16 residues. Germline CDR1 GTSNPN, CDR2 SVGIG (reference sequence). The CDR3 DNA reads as TGTGCCCGGAGGGACCCTCGGTGGCCTTTTACCTACGAGCAGTACTTC. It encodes CARRDPRWPFTYEQYF.

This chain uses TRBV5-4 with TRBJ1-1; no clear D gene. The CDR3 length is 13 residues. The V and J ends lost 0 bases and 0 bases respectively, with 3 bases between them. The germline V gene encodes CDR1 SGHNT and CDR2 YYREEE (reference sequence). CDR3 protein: CASSLVMNTEAFF. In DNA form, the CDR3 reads TGTGCCAGCAGCTTGGTCATGAACACTGAAGCTTTCTTT. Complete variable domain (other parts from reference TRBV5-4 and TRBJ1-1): ETGVTQSPTHLIKTRGQQVTLRCSSQSGHNTVSWYQQALGQGPQFIFQYYREEENGRGNFPPRFSGLQFPNYSSELNVNALELDDSALYLCASSLVMNTEAFFGQGTRLTVV.

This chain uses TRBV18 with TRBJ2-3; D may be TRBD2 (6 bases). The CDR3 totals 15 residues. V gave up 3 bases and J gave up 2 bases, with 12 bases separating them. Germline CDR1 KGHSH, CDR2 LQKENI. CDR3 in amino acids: CASSPGGELTDTQYF. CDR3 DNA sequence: TGTGCCAGCTCACCGGGAGGAGAACTCACAGATACGCAGTATTTT.

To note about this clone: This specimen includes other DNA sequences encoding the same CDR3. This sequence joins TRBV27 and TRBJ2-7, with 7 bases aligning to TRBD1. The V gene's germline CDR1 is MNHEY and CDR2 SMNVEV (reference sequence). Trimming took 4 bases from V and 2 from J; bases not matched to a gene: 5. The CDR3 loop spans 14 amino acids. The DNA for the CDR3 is TGTGCCAGCAGTTCCGGGGACAGAACCTACGAGCAGTACTTC. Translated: CASSSGDRTYEQYF.

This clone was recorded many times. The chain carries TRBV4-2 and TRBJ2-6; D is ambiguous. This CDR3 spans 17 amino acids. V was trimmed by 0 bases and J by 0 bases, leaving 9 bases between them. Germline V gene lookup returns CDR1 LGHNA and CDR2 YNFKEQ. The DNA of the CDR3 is TGTGCCAGCAGCCAAGATGGCAGTCTCTCTGGGGCCAACGTCCTGACTTTC. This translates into CASSQDGSLSGANVLTF.

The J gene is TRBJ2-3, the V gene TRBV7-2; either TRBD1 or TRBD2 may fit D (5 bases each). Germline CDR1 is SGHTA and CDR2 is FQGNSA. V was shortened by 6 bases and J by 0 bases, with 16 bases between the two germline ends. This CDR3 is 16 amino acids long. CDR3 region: CASRKSRDGSTDTQYF. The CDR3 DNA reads TGTGCCAGCAGAAAGAGCCGGGACGGAAGCACAGATACGCAGTATTTT. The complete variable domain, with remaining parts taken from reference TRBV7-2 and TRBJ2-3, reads GAGVSQSPSNKVTEKGKDVELRCDPISGHTALYWYRQSLGQGLEFLIYFQGNSAPDKSGLPSDRFSAERTGGSVSTLTIQRTQQEDSAVYLCASRKSRDGSTDTQYFGPGTRLTVL.

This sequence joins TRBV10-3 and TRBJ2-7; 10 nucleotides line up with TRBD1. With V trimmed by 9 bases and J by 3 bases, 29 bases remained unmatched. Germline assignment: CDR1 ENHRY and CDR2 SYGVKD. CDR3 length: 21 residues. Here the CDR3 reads CAIEAGQGKVDAGFRLYEQYF. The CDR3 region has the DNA TGTGCCATAGAGGCGGGACAGGGGAAGGTGGATGCTGGGTTCCGGCTCTACGAGCAGTACTTC.